This T cell receptor beta chain came from a study of T cell clonotyping in hematopoietic cell transplantation. Study information: Cytoreduction preceded collection of pretransplant recipient samples.

Germline CDR1 is SGHDN and CDR2 is FVKESK. This CDR3 spans 14 amino acids. Trimming took off 1 base at V and 5 bases at J, with 11 bases between the two ends. Measured with immunoSEQ multiplex PCR; TCRdb has only the in-frame clones, and not every one. The sample contains around 80,000 clones, 90% to 96% of which appear only once. Regarding time point: recipient sample about 28 days before transplant, after cytoreduction. V gene TRBV14 combines with J gene TRBJ1-2; D not resolved. Material: peripheral blood mononuclear cells, obtained before stem cell transplant. The TCR originated in a woman in her fifties or sixties with acute myeloid leukemia. Some clones in this sample may be carry-over from other donors' samples. In DNA, the CDR3 is TGTGCCAGCAGCCAAGCGGGAGTTAGGTATGGCTACACCTTC. Translating gives CASSQAGVRYGYTF. The full variable domain, in which reference TRBV14 and TRBJ1-2 provide the parts outside the CDR3, is EAGVTQFPSHSVIEKGQTVTLRCDPISGHDNLYWYRRVMGKEIKFLLHFVKESKQDESGMPNNRFLAERTGGTYSTLKVQPAELEDSGVYFCASSQAGVRYGYTFGSGTRLTVV.